This T cell receptor beta chain came from a study of identical twins. From the 5' RACE reads, TCRdb called clonotypes with MiXCR, one entry per CDR3 protein. The sample carries 200,000 to 250,000 distinct CDR3 sequences, 10% recorded once. This CDR3 is built from 15 residues. Trimming left V 0 bases short and J 4 bases short, with 13 bases between. Germline CDR1 reads SGHRS; CDR2 reads YFSETQ. This clonotype was observed a few times. Sample: memory T cells sorted from blood. This TCR came from a man aged 50-60 years in good health. The chain has TRBV5-1 and TRBJ1-1; D might be TRBD1 (6 bases). The CDR3 DNA is TGCGCCAGCAGCTTGGGCGAAGGGGGGTTCACTGAAGCTTTCTTT. Translating it yields CASSLGEGGFTEAFF. The full variable domain, rest sourced from reference TRBV5-1 and TRBJ1-1, is KAGVTQTPRYLIKTRGQQVTLSCSPISGHRSVSWYQQTPGQGLQFLFEYFSETQRNKGNFPGRFSGRQFSNSRSEMNVSTLELGDSALYLCASSLGEGGFTEAFFGQGTRLTVV.